The rows below give T cell receptor beta chains drawn from one sample of a study of T cell responses to AZD1222 COVID-19 vaccine. Clones were sequenced by immunoSEQ multiplex PCR, and TCRdb holds only the in-frame ones, with some missing. The sample consists of around 78,000 clones, approximately 90% of them appearing once. The sample in question was peripheral blood, obtained on day 0 of AZD1222 vaccination. These receptors were taken from an adult in good health. Both conserved end residues are part of each CDR3. The D gene is left open where the match is weak. A clone size is listed for some rows: how often the clone was seen (once, few, many), or a class if it is expanded.

>TRBD1|TRBV3-1/TRBV3-2|once|TRBJ2-3
CASSSTGTGGTDTQYF
TGTGCCAGCAGCTCCACTGGGACAGGGGGCACAGATACGCAGTATTTT
>.|TRBV6-5|.|TRBJ2-7
CASSYSTGTYEQYF
TGTGCCAGCAGTTACTCGACAGGAACCTACGAGCAGTACTTC
>.|TRBV11-3|.|TRBJ2-5
CASSFGSIQGGETQYF
TGTGCCAGCAGCTTCGGTTCCATTCAGGGTGGAGAGACCCAGTACTTC
>TRBD1|TRBV7-9|.|TRBJ1-4
CASSPEGQGREKLFF
TGTGCCAGCAGCCCAGAAGGACAGGGAAGGGAAAAACTGTTTTTT
>TRBD2|TRBV2|.|TRBJ2-3
CASTKGLAGGDTQYF
TGTGCCAGCACAAAAGGGCTAGCGGGAGGGGATACGCAGTATTTT
>.|TRBV6-5|.|TRBJ1-1
CASSYQGSSTEAFF
TGTGCCAGCAGTTACCAGGGGTCGAGCACTGAAGCTTTCTTT
>.|TRBV5-6|.|TRBJ2-7
CASSPDGLSYEQYF
TGTGCCAGCAGCCCAGACGGCCTCTCCTACGAGCAGTACTTC
>.|TRBV29-1|few|TRBJ1-1
CSAGWNTEAFF
TGCAGCGCAGGGTGGAACACTGAAGCTTTCTTT
>.|TRBV5-6|.|TRBJ2-2
CASTRRRVPSNTGELFF
TGTGCCAGCACCCGGAGGAGAGTACCCTCCAACACCGGGGAGCTGTTTTTT
>TRBD1|TRBV5-1|.|TRBJ1-1
CASSLGPGQGARSGAFF
TGCGCCAGCAGCTTGGGACCGGGACAGGGGGCTAGGAGTGGAGCTTTCTTT
>TRBD2|TRBV19|.|TRBJ2-1
CASKAGGPASYNEQFF
TGTGCCAGTAAAGCGGGAGGGCCAGCCTCCTACAATGAGCAGTTCTTC
>.|TRBV5-1|.|TRBJ2-1
CASSPGSGPMGEQFF
TGCGCCAGCAGCCCTGGGAGCGGACCTATGGGGGAGCAGTTCTTC
>TRBD1|TRBV7-2|.|TRBJ1-2
CASSNRDRGGFNGYTF
TGTGCCAGCAGCAACCGGGACAGGGGAGGTTTCAATGGCTACACCTTC
>TRBD1|TRBV10-3|.|TRBJ2-3
CAISESRQGSTDTQYF
TGTGCCATCAGTGAGTCAAGACAGGGGTCCACAGATACGCAGTATTTT
>.|TRBV7-5|.|TRBJ2-7
CVRSLGGTGLYRYYEQYF
TGTGTCAGAAGCTTAGGAGGGACGGGGCTGTACCGCTACTACGAGCAGTACTTC
>.|TRBV19|.|TRBJ2-7
CASSTQPAGTYEQYF
TGTGCCAGTAGTACCCAGCCCGCCGGGACCTACGAGCAGTACTTC
>.|TRBV7-6|.|TRBJ2-5
CASSFLGNAYQETQYF
TGTGCCAGCAGCTTTTTGGGAAATGCGTACCAAGAGACCCAGTACTTC
>.|TRBV20-1|few|TRBJ2-1
CSATGSWEEFF
TGCAGTGCCACAGGATCCTGGGAGGAGTTCTTC
>.|TRBV6-6|.|TRBJ1-1
CASNWGPTEAFF
TGTGCCAGCAATTGGGGGCCCACTGAAGCTTTCTTT
>.|TRBV18|.|TRBJ2-5
CASSPLYQETQYF
TGTGCCAGCTCACCACTCTACCAAGAGACCCAGTACTTC
>TRBD1|TRBV4-3|.|TRBJ1-6
CASSQGQGYNSPLHF
TGCGCCAGCAGCCAGGGACAGGGGTATAATTCACCCCTCCACTTT
>.|TRBV7-9|.|TRBJ1-5
CASSLVGNQPQHF
TGTGCCAGCAGCTTGGTAGGTAATCAGCCCCAGCATTTT
>.|TRBV4-1|.|TRBJ2-7
CASSQGGLGSREQYF
TGCGCCAGCAGCCAAGGGGGGCTGGGGTCTCGTGAGCAGTACTTC
>.|TRBV27|.|TRBJ2-7
CASRDGGISYEQYF
TGTGCCAGCAGAGACGGTGGGATCTCCTACGAGCAGTACTTC
>TRBD1|TRBV2|.|TRBJ2-5
CASSEGQTGVLRTQYF
TGTGCCAGCAGTGAAGGACAGACAGGGGTGTTGAGGACCCAGTACTTC
>.|TRBV5-1|.|TRBJ1-1
CASSPGAPEAFF
TGCGCCAGCAGCCCCGGTGCGCCCGAAGCTTTCTTT
>TRBD1|TRBV6-4|.|TRBJ2-7
CASSGTVAHGEQYF
TGTGCCAGCAGCGGGACAGTGGCTCACGGGGAGCAGTACTTC
>.|TRBV5-1|.|TRBJ1-4
CASSLAAPGREKLFF
TGCGCCAGCAGCCTCGCGGCCCCGGGGCGTGAAAAACTGTTTTTT
>.|TRBV4-2|.|TRBJ2-4
CASSQEGELAKNIQYF
TGTGCCAGCAGCCAAGAAGGAGAATTAGCCAAAAACATTCAGTACTTC
>TRBD2|TRBV6-5|.|TRBJ2-7
CASIPGLADYEQYF
TGTGCCAGCATTCCGGGACTAGCGGATTACGAGCAGTACTTC
>.|TRBV11-2|.|TRBJ1-1
CASSQTANTEAFF
TGTGCCAGCAGCCAGACGGCGAACACTGAAGCTTTCTTT
>.|TRBV2|.|TRBJ1-6
CASRGPYSSGSYNSPLHF
TGTGCCAGCAGAGGGCCTTATTCTTCGGGCTCCTATAATTCACCCCTCCACTTT
>.|TRBV2|few|TRBJ1-5
CASSESELNQPQHF
TGTGCCAGCAGTGAATCGGAGCTTAATCAGCCCCAGCATTTT
>.|TRBV6-2/TRBV6-3|.|TRBJ1-2
CASSFGNYGYTF
TGTGCCAGCAGTTTTGGTAACTATGGCTACACCTTC
>.|TRBV28|.|TRBJ1-1
CASSFRRGLAFF
TGTGCCAGCAGTTTTCGTCGGGGGCTAGCTTTCTTT
>.|TRBV19|.|TRBJ1-1
CASNGPQNTEAFF
TGTGCCAGTAATGGGCCGCAGAACACTGAAGCTTTCTTT
>TRBD1|TRBV5-1|.|TRBJ1-6
CASSQGANNSPLHF
TGCGCCAGCAGTCAGGGGGCGAATAATTCACCCCTCCACTTT
>.|TRBV5-4|.|TRBJ1-1
CASSLKLGLNTEAFF
TGTGCCAGCAGCTTGAAGCTCGGGTTGAACACTGAAGCTTTCTTT
>.|TRBV3-1/TRBV3-2|.|TRBJ2-3
CASSQDNQAGWLDTQYF
TGTGCCAGCAGCCAAGACAATCAGGCGGGGTGGCTAGATACGCAGTATTTT
>.|TRBV9|once|TRBJ2-3
CARIGGDTQYF
TGTGCCAGAATAGGAGGTGATACGCAGTATTTT
>.|TRBV6-6|.|TRBJ1-3
CASSYLNSGNTIYF
TGTGCCAGCAGTTACCTCAACTCTGGAAACACCATATATTTT
>TRBD1|TRBV2|many|TRBJ1-2
CASSPQGAGGYTF
TGTGCCAGCAGCCCACAGGGGGCGGGTGGCTACACCTTC
>.|TRBV5-1|.|TRBJ1-1
CASSLVRNTEAFF
TGCGCCAGCAGCTTGGTTAGAAACACTGAAGCTTTCTTT
>.|TRBV28|few|TRBJ1-5
CATRGDPNQPQHF
TGTGCCACCCGGGGCGACCCTAATCAGCCCCAGCATTTT
>.|TRBV5-1|.|TRBJ1-5
CASSLGTNQPQHF
TGCGCCAGCAGCTTGGGGACTAATCAGCCCCAGCATTTT
>.|TRBV9|.|TRBJ2-5
CASSPATGRISQYF
TGTGCCAGCAGCCCAGCCACGGGGCGGATTTCCCAGTACTTC
>.|TRBV5-1|.|TRBJ2-7
CASSLERSSYEQYF
TGCGCCAGCAGCTTGGAGCGCAGCTCCTACGAGCAGTACTTC
>TRBD1|TRBV5-4|.|TRBJ1-2
CASRRPQGDDGYTF
TGTGCCAGCAGACGTCCCCAGGGGGACGATGGCTACACCTTC
>.|TRBV7-9|.|TRBJ2-1
CASSFNRRGEQFF
TGTGCCAGCAGCTTCAACAGGAGGGGTGAGCAGTTCTTC
>.|TRBV5-1|.|TRBJ1-3
CASSLSGDGNTIYF
TGCGCCAGCAGCTTGTCAGGGGACGGAAACACCATATATTTT
>.|TRBV5-1|.|TRBJ2-1
CASSLDITSYNEQFF
TGCGCCAGCAGCTTGGATATTACCTCTTACAATGAGCAGTTCTTC
>.|TRBV12-3/TRBV12-4|.|TRBJ2-7
CASSFGGEQYF
TGTGCCAGCAGTTTCGGGGGCGAGCAGTACTTC
>TRBD1|TRBV5-8|.|TRBJ2-4
CASSFLPGTGVMIAKNIQYF
TGTGCCAGCAGCTTTCTCCCGGGGACAGGAGTGATGATAGCCAAAAACATTCAGTACTTC